What follows are 13 T cell receptor beta chains derived from one specimen sequenced in a study of shared clonotypes between healthy human individuals. The assay was immunoSEQ multiplex PCR, and TCRdb's table has in-frame clones only and misses some. The sample consists of about 1.5 million clones, nearly 99% of them appearing once. Sequencing was carried out using naive CD4+ T cells sorted from blood. As to subset: CD45RA+ positively selected. These receptors came from a man younger than 45 in good health.

Regarding this clone: Within the sample, other DNA sequences also encode this same CDR3. This chain uses TRBV9 with TRBJ2-3; 7 bases fit TRBD2. After removal of 0 bases from V and 0 bases from J, the junction contained 4 bases not matched to a gene. The CDR3 sequence is 16 residues long. Per the germline V gene, CDR1 is SGDLS and CDR2 is YYNGEE. CDR3 nucleotide sequence: TGTGCCAGCAGCGTAGGTGCGGGAGCTAGCACAGATACGCAGTATTTT. Its translation is CASSVGAGASTDTQYF.

This chain links TRBV20-1 with TRBJ2-5; D call uncertain. CDR1 and CDR2 from the germline V gene are DFQATT and SNEGSKA (reference sequence). The CDR3 extends over 11 amino acids. V was pared by 5 bases and J by 7 bases, with 11 bases between. Here the CDR3 DNA reads TGCAGTGCTCCCCTGGGGTGGACCCAGTACTTC. Translation gives CSAPLGWTQYF.

This clone came up once. The rearrangement links TRBV19 to TRBJ1-2, with 9 bases identical to TRBD1. CDR1 and CDR2 from the germline V gene are LNHDA and SQIVND (reference sequence). The junction had 10 bases not matched to a gene; V was cut back by 4 bases and J by 4 bases. The length of the CDR3 is 16 residues. CDR3 sequence (DNA): TGTGCCAGTAGTAGGCCCACAGGGGGCGGCGTCTATGGCTACACCTTC. Translation: CASSRPTGGGVYGYTF. Full variable domain (remainder filled in from reference TRBV19 and TRBJ1-2): DGGITQSPKYLFRKEGQNVTLSCEQNLNHDAMYWYRQDPGQGLRLIYYSQIVNDFQKGDIAEGYSVSREKKESFPLTVTSAQKNPTAFYLCASSRPTGGGVYGYTFGSGTRLTVV.

The V gene is TRBV15, the J gene TRBJ2-7; TRBD2 aligns across 11 bases. The CDR3 length is 18 residues. Germline assignment: CDR1 LNHNV and CDR2 YYDKDF (reference sequence). Unmatched junction bases numbered 16, after V lost 5 bases and J lost 4 bases. CDR3 amino acids: CATSRNPPSGRFDYEQYF. The CDR3 region has the DNA TGTGCCACCAGCCGGAATCCTCCTAGCGGGAGGTTCGATTACGAGCAGTACTTC.

The gene calls are TRBV18 and TRBJ2-3; 13 positions agree with TRBD2. The CDR3 has 17 amino acids. V trimming: 2 bases; J trimming: 6 bases; junction bases outside the gene matches: 8. From germline, CDR1 is KGHSH and CDR2 LQKENI. The chain's CDR3 is CASSPKPGLAGRDTQYF. The CDR3 DNA reads TGTGCCAGCTCACCAAAACCGGGACTAGCGGGGCGGGATACGCAGTATTTT.

This sequence joins TRBV27 and TRBJ2-7; 8 nucleotides agree with TRBD1. CDR1 is MNHEY, CDR2 SMNVEV, per germline (reference sequence). The CDR3 is 17 residues long. With V trimmed by 6 bases and J by 2 bases, 15 bases remained unmatched. Here the CDR3 reads CASSFAGIGTGAYEQYF. For the CDR3, the DNA is TGTGCCAGCAGCTTTGCGGGGATCGGGACAGGCGCCTACGAGCAGTACTTC.

The rearrangement uses TRBV5-4 and TRBJ2-7, with 9 bases aligning to TRBD2. This CDR3 is built from 16 residues. Germline loops: CDR1 SGHNT, CDR2 YYREEE (reference sequence). V trimming: 4 bases; J trimming: 4 bases; junction bases outside the gene matches: 12. The CDR3: CASSPTGTSSSYEQYF. The CDR3 DNA reads TGTGCCAGCAGCCCAACCGGGACTAGCAGTTCGTACGAGCAGTACTTC.

The chain combines TRBV11-2 with TRBJ2-3, with D possibly TRBD1 on 6 matching bases. The CDR3 runs to 15 residues. The V end lost 5 bases, the J end lost 0 bases, and 12 bases lay between the germline ends. Per the germline V gene, CDR1 is SGHAT and CDR2 is FQNNGV. CDR3 sequence reads: CASSDNRASTDTQYF. CDR3 DNA: TGTGCCAGCAGCGACAACAGGGCTAGCACAGATACGCAGTATTTT.

In this sample, this clone turned up once. J is TRBJ1-2 and V is TRBV27, with 8 bases fitting TRBD1. The CDR3 spans 15 residues. The V gene end was trimmed by 8 bases and the J gene end by 5 bases; junction bases not matched to a gene: 13. Germline CDR1 MNHEY, CDR2 SMNVEV (reference sequence). CDR3 sequence (DNA): TGTGCCAGCGACGCCCGGGACAGGCCTAGGTATGGCTACACCTTC. As protein: CASDARDRPRYGYTF.

The rearrangement joins TRBV2 to TRBJ1-4; a possible D gene is TRBD1 (5 bases). The V end lost 9 bases, the J end lost 8 bases, and 16 bases lay between the germline ends. In germline, CDR1 is SNHLY, CDR2 FYNNEI. CDR3 length: 13 amino acids. The CDR3 protein is CASLRDGGEKLFF. The CDR3 coding sequence is TGTGCCAGTCTCCGGGACGGGGGGGAAAAACTGTTTTTT.

The genes are TRBV13 and TRBJ2-3; TRBD2 aligns across 10 bases. The germline V gene has CDR1 PRHDT and CDR2 FYEKMQ (reference sequence). The CDR3 runs to 15 residues. With 5 bases clipped from V and 1 base from J, the junction kept 3 bases outside the gene matches. The CDR3 bases are TGTGCCAGCAGCGCCGGGACTAGCGGCACAGATACGCAGTATTTT. It translates to CASSAGTSGTDTQYF. The full variable domain, completed using reference TRBV13 and TRBJ2-3, is AAGVIQSPRHLIKEKRETATLKCYPIPRHDTVYWYQQGPGQDPQFLISFYEKMQSDKGSIPDRFSAQQFSDYHSELNMSSLELGDSALYFCASSAGTSGTDTQYFGPGTRLTVL.

Remarks on this clone: Other DNA sequences of this sample code for an identical CDR3. This rearrangement joins TRBV5-1 to TRBJ1-1, with a weak D call TRBD1 (5 bases). CDR1 is SGHRS, CDR2 YFSETQ, per germline. This CDR3 has 13 amino acids. The V gene lost 5 bases and the J gene lost 4 bases, with 12 bases spanning the gap. CDR3 in DNA: TGCGCCAGCAGTTCGCAGGGTGGCACTGAAGCTTTCTTT. Amino acids: CASSSQGGTEAFF.

The chain has TRBV2 and TRBJ1-3; a weak D match, TRBD1 (6 bases). V was clipped by 2 bases and J by 4 bases, with 15 bases between them. Germline CDR1 SNHLY, CDR2 FYNNEI. The CDR3 totals 16 residues. The CDR3 sequence is CASSERSTQGGNTIYF. CDR3 DNA sequence: TGTGCCAGCAGTGAAAGGTCAACGCAGGGGGGAAACACCATATATTTT. Together with reference TRBV2 and TRBJ1-3, the CDR3 gives the full variable domain: EPEVTQTPSHQVTQMGQEVILRCVPISNHLYFYWYRQILGQKVEFLVSFYNNEISEKSEIFDDQFSVERPDGSNFTLKIRSTKLEDSAMYFCASSERSTQGGNTIYFGEGSWLTVV.